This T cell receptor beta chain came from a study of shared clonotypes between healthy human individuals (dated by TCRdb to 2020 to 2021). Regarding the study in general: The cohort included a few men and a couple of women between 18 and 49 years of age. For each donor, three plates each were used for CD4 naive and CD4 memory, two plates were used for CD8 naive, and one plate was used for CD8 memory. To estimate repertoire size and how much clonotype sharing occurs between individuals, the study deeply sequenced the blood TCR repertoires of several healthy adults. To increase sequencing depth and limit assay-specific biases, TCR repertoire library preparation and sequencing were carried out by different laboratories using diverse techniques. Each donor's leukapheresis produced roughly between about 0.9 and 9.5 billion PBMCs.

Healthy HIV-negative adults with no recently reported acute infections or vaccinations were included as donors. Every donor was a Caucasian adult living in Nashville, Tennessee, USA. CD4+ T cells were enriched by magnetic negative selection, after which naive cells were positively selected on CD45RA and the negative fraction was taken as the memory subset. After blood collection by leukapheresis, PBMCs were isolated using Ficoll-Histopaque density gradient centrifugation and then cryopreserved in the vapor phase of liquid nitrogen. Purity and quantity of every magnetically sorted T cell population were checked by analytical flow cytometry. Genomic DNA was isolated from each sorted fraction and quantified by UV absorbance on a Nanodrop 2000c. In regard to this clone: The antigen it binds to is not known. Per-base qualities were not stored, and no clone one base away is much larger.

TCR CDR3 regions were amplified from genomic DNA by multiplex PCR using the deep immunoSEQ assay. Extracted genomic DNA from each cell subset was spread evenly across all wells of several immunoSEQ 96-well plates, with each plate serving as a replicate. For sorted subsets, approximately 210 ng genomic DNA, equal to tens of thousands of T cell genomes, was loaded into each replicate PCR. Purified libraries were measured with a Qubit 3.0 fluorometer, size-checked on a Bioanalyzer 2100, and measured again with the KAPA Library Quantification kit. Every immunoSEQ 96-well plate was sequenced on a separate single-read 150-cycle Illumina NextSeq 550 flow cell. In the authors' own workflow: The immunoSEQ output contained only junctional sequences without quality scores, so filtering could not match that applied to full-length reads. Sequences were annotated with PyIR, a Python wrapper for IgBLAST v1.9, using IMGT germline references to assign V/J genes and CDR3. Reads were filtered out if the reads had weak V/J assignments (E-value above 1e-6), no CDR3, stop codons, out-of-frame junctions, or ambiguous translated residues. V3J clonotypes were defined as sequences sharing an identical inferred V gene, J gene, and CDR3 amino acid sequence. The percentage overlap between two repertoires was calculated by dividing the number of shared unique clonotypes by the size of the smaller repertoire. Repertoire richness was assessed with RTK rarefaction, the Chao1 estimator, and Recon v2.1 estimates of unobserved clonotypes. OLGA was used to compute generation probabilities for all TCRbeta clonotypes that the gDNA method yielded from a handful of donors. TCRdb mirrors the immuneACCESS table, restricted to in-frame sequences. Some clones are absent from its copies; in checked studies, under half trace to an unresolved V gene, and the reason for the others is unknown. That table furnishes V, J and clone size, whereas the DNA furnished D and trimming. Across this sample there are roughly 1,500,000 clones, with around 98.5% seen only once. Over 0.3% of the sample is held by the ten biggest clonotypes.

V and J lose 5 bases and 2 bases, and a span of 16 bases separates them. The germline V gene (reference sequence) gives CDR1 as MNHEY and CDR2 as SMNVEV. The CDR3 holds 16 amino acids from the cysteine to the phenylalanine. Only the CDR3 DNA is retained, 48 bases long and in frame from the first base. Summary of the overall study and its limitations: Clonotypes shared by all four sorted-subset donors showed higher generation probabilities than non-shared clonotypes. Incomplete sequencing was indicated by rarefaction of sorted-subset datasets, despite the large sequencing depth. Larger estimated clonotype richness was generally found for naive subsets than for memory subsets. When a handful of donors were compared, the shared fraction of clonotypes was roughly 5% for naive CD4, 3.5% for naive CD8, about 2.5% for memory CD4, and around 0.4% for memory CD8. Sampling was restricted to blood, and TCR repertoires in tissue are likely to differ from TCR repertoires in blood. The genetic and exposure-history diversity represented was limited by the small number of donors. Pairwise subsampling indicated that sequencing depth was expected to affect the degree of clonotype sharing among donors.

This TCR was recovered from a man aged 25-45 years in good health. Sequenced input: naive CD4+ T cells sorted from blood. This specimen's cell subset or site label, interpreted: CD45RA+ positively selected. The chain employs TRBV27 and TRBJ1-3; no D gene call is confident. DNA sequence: TGTGCCAGCAGTCCCCTCGGGCAAGGGACTGGAAACACCATATATTTT. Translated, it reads CASSPLGQGTGNTIYF.